This T cell receptor (beta chain) appears in the sequencing data of a study of cytomegalovirus exposure and HLA in healthy donors. This CDR3 region has 17 residues. The V gene end was trimmed by 0 bases and the J gene end by 4 bases; junction bases not matched to a gene: 5. Germline CDR1 reads SGHVS; CDR2 reads FQNEAQ. This clone was counted a few times. Its antigen remains unidentified. With 60 Vbeta and 13 Jbeta primers, the PCR was carried out. Measured with immunoSEQ multiplex PCR; TCRdb has only the in-frame clones, and not every one. This sample has roughly 200,000 clones, with around 73% found just once. Overall study findings and caveats: V- and J-gene trimming of TCR beta was linked (in a later analysis) to a missense DCLRE1C variant. Using the classifier, cytomegalovirus status was reportedly diagnosed with high specificity and sensitivity. A later analysis reportedly found fewer N-insertions in an Asian-associated ancestry cluster than the roughly 700-donor mean.

This receptor was taken from a man aged 55 to 70 in good health and CMV-seronegative. The sequencing sample was made of PBMCs. The V gene is TRBV7-8, the J gene TRBJ2-1; TRBD1 matches at 11 bases. The CDR3 sequence is CASSLAPWDRGYNEQFF. CDR3 sequence (DNA): TGTGCCAGCAGCTTAGCCCCCTGGGACAGGGGGTACAATGAGCAGTTCTTC.